This T cell receptor beta chain was identified in a study of identical twins. Study-wide results and limits: Invariant MAIT and iNKT cells may have partly biased zero-insertion analyses.

One entry per CDR3 protein results from TCRdb running MiXCR on the 5' RACE reads. The repertoire holds hundreds of thousands of distinct CDR3 sequences, about 9.4% seen once, with 0.85% to 1% in the top ten. Germline V gene data show CDR1 as SNHLY and CDR2 as FYNNEI. With 5 bases removed from V and 1 base from J, the gap between germline ends came to 14 bases. The CDR3 has 15 amino acids. This clonotype was seen more than once but under ten times. Its antigen remains unknown. This same sample was also part of a study on yellow fever vaccine responses in identical twins.

The TCR comes from a woman in her late teens or twenties in good health. The specimen was PBMCs. The chain combines TRBV2 with TRBJ2-5; D possibly corresponds to TRBD2 (6 bases). CDR3 amino acids: CASSLGTLPQETQYF. The CDR3 nucleotides read TGTGCCAGCAGTCTCGGGACTTTGCCCCAAGAGACCCAGTACTTC.